Listed here are 20 T cell receptor beta chains from one sample, sequenced in a study of cytomegalovirus exposure and HLA in healthy donors. The PCR ran on 60 Vbeta and 13 Jbeta primers. The method was immunoSEQ multiplex PCR; TCRdb's version includes in-frame clones alone and lacks a portion of them. The data hold over 100,000 clones, with about two thirds observed a single time. The sequencing sample was made of PBMCs. The receptors come from a man younger than 40 in good health and CMV-seropositive.

Comment on this clone: The junction departs from the called germline gene at one end, perhaps through a read error. V usage is TRBV15 and J usage is TRBJ1-2; maybe TRBD1 (5 bases). The CDR3 is 13 amino acids. Germline assignment: CDR1 LNHNV and CDR2 YYDKDF (reference sequence). CDR3 DNA: TGTGCCACCAGCAGAGGGACCCGCGCAGGGTATGTCTTC. Translating gives CATSRGTRAGYVF.

The rearrangement uses TRBV19 and TRBJ2-1; 14 bases map to TRBD2. CDR1 is LNHDA, CDR2 SQIVND, per germline (reference sequence). The CDR3 contains 16 residues. V shed 10 bases, J shed 0 bases, and the junction held 5 bases outside the gene matches. This CDR3 is CATGTSGGSSYNEQFF. The CDR3 DNA reads as TGTGCCACAGGGACTAGCGGGGGCAGCTCCTACAATGAGCAGTTCTTC. Full variable domain (missing parts from reference TRBV19 and TRBJ2-1): DGGITQSPKYLFRKEGQNVTLSCEQNLNHDAMYWYRQDPGQGLRLIYYSQIVNDFQKGDIAEGYSVSREKKESFPLTVTSAQKNPTAFYLCATGTSGGSSYNEQFFGPGTRLTVL.

This chain uses TRBV18 with TRBJ2-7; D may be TRBD1 (8 bases). The CDR3 sequence is 16 residues long. Germline V gene lookup returns CDR1 KGHSH and CDR2 LQKENI. Trimming shortened V by 0 bases and J by 4 bases, and 16 bases separated the two germline ends. The CDR3 bases are TGTGCCAGCTCACCACCAACAGGGGGGGGTCGGTACGAGCAGTACTTC. Translation: CASSPPTGGGRYEQYF.

The chain couples TRBV27 to TRBJ1-1; D remains ambiguous. Germline V gives CDR1 MNHEY, CDR2 SMNVEV (reference sequence). The CDR3 loop spans 14 amino acids. Deletions cut 2 bases from V and 1 base from J, with 8 bases between. The DNA for the CDR3 is TGTGCCAGCAGTTTAGGCGGTGGGAACACTGAAGCTTTCTTT. This translates into CASSLGGGNTEAFF.

The chain joins TRBV28 to TRBJ2-3; D is ambiguous. Germline values: CDR1 MDHEN, CDR2 SYDVKM. The CDR3 covers 13 residues. V dropped 6 bases and J dropped 3 bases, with 10 bases sitting between them. The CDR3 DNA reads TGTGCCAGCAGCGGCCAGGCAACAGATACGCAGTATTTT. Its translation: CASSGQATDTQYF.

The CDR3 nucleotides read TGTGCCAGCAGTTCCCTACAGGAAATCAACTATGGCTACACCTTC. It translates to CASSSLQEINYGYTF. The chain combines TRBV27 with TRBJ1-2, with TRBD1 as a possible D gene (5 bases). Between the trimmed V and J ends, which lost 4 bases and 2 bases, there was a span of 14 bases. The CDR3 sequence is 15 residues long. Germline V lookup: CDR1 MNHEY, CDR2 SMNVEV (reference sequence).

This sequence joins TRBV9 and TRBJ1-4; 9 bases match TRBD1. V was clipped by 1 base and J by 7 bases; unmatched bases: 5. CDR1 and CDR2 from the germline V gene are SGDLS and YYNGEE. The CDR3 loop spans 15 amino acids. CDR3 sequence reads: CASSVTGGEGEKLFF. The CDR3 nucleotides read TGTGCCAGCAGCGTAACAGGGGGCGAGGGTGAAAAACTGTTTTTT.

V usage is TRBV11-2 and J usage is TRBJ2-3; no definite D call. The CDR3 is 12 residues long. The V end was cut by 9 bases, the J end by 2 bases, with 9 bases between. CDR1 and CDR2 from the germline V gene are SGHAT and FQNNGV. The CDR3 protein is CARIEPTDTQYF. CDR3 nucleotides: TGTGCCAGGATAGAACCCACAGATACGCAGTATTTT.

The chain recombines TRBV9 with TRBJ1-2; D may be TRBD1 (5 bases). The V gene lost 0 bases and the J gene lost 4 bases, with 13 bases spanning the gap. In germline, CDR1 is SGDLS, CDR2 YYNGEE. The CDR3 runs to 15 residues. CDR3 loop: CASSVDPGTTYGYTF. CDR3 DNA: TGTGCCAGCAGCGTAGATCCCGGGACTACCTATGGCTACACCTTC.

This clone was observed a single time. The sample carries other DNA sequences with the same CDR3. This CDR3 reads CASSSGQDQETQYF. The DNA of the CDR3 is TGTGCCAGCAGTTCGGGTCAAGACCAAGAGACCCAGTACTTC. The chain uses TRBV28 and TRBJ2-5; D not certain. V was pared by 4 bases and J by 0 bases, with 9 bases between. CDR1 MDHEN and CDR2 SYDVKM come from the germline V gene. The CDR3 is 14 residues long.

The rearrangement joins TRBV7-2 to TRBJ2-5; D gene uncertain. TRBJ2-7 matches the DNA end more closely, so the J call is doubtful. Per germline, CDR1 SGHTA and CDR2 FQGNSA. This CDR3 comprises 16 residues. CDR3: CASSLWAGPATYEQYF. The CDR3 coding sequence is TGTGCCAGCAGCTTATGGGCAGGCCCAGCTACTTACGAGCAGTACTTC.

The chain recombines TRBV7-8 with TRBJ2-3, with 7 bases matching TRBD2. The V gene end was trimmed by 1 base and the J gene end by 0 bases; junction bases not matched to a gene: 7. This CDR3 is built from 17 residues. Germline CDR1 and CDR2: SGHVS and FQNEAQ. CDR3 DNA sequence: TGTGCCAGCAGCTTAGGTTGGTACGGGGGGAGCACAGATACGCAGTATTTT. Translation gives CASSLGWYGGSTDTQYF.

This sequence joins TRBV12-5 and TRBJ2-2, with D possibly being TRBD1 (6 bases). The V end was cut by 5 bases, the J end by 7 bases, with 11 bases between. Germline assignment: CDR1 LGHNT and CDR2 FRNRAP. The CDR3 runs 13 residues. CDR3 bases: TGTGCTAGTGGTCAACAGGGTGACGGGGAGCTGTTTTTT. It yields the protein CASGQQGDGELFF.

V usage is TRBV9 and J usage is TRBJ2-7; 7 bases map to TRBD1. The CDR3 is 16 residues long. The trim removed 0 bases at V and 3 bases at J, leaving 9 bases unmatched. Germline V gene lookup returns CDR1 SGDLS and CDR2 YYNGEE. DNA of the CDR3: TGTGCCAGCAGCGTAGACGACAGGGTCGGTAACTACGAGCAGTACTTC. It translates to CASSVDDRVGNYEQYF.

The V gene is TRBV7-8, the J gene TRBJ2-7, with D possibly TRBD1 on 5 matching bases. Trimming removed 2 bases at V and 1 base at J, with 12 bases between. The CDR3 is 15 residues long. CDR1 is SGHVS, CDR2 FQNEAQ, per germline. CDR3 DNA: TGTGCCAGCAGCTTAACCCTCGACAGTTCCTACGAGCAGTACGTC. This sequence encodes CASSLTLDSSYEQYV.

The chain is built from TRBV5-6 and TRBJ2-2; D unresolved. CDR3 length: 16 amino acids. Trimming shortened V by 4 bases and J by 3 bases, and 16 bases separated the two germline ends. Germline V gene sequence: CDR1 SGHDT, CDR2 YYEEEE. The CDR3 reads CASSGFAGAYTGELFF. CDR3 nucleotides: TGTGCCAGCAGCGGTTTTGCCGGAGCTTACACCGGGGAGCTGTTTTTT.

In this sample, this clone turned up once. The chain combines TRBV5-4 with TRBJ1-1, with D possibly TRBD1 on 5 matching bases. CDR1 is SGHNT and CDR2 is YYREEE in the germline V gene (reference sequence). V lost 0 bases and J lost 5, with 8 bases in between. The CDR3 is made up of 13 amino acids. The CDR3 DNA is TGTGCCAGCAGCTTGGAACGGGGGACTGAAGCTTTCTTT. This gives the protein CASSLERGTEAFF. Variable domain in full (rest from reference TRBV5-4 and TRBJ1-1): ETGVTQSPTHLIKTRGQQVTLRCSSQSGHNTVSWYQQALGQGPQFIFQYYREEENGRGNFPPRFSGLQFPNYSSELNVNALELDDSALYLCASSLERGTEAFFGQGTRLTVV.

The rearrangement joins TRBV12-5 to TRBJ2-5, with a possible D match to TRBD1 (5 bases). Deletions cut 4 bases from V and 0 bases from J, with 6 bases between. Germline loops: CDR1 LGHNT, CDR2 FRNRAP. This CDR3 region has 13 residues. The CDR3 DNA reads TGTGCTAGTGGTTCAGGGAACCAAGAGACCCAGTACTTC. It is translated as CASGSGNQETQYF.

As regards this clone: This CDR3 is missing its conserved last phenylalanine or tryptophan, likely due to a read error. The gene calls are TRBV5-1 and TRBJ1-6; D is undetermined. CDR3 length equals 12 residues. Trimming took 4 bases from V and 7 from J, leaving 6 bases between them. CDR1 and CDR2 (germline): SGHRS, YFSETQ. The CDR3 spells CASSVENSPLHS. The CDR3 DNA follows: TGCGCCAGCAGCGTAGAGAATTCACCCCTCCACTCT.

The rearrangement uses TRBV28 and TRBJ1-2; TRBD1 might be the D (6 bases). Germline V gene sequence: CDR1 MDHEN, CDR2 SYDVKM. This CDR3 contains 13 residues. Trimming pared 7 bases from V and 2 bases from J, leaving 11 bases between. CDR3 protein: CASTRGRNYGYTF. CDR3 bases: TGTGCCAGCACCAGGGGACGGAACTATGGCTACACCTTC.